This paragraph covers one T cell receptor (beta chain) sequence. Antigen unknown. Autoimmune disease history or systemic immunosuppression led to patient exclusion. CDR3 size: 17 residues. V shed 6 bases and J 8 bases; nucleotides not matched to a gene: 13. Germline V gives CDR1 LNHDA, CDR2 SQIVND (reference sequence). This sample is part of a study of OX40 agonist ivuxolimab in advanced cancers. Looking at the study overall: The mean age was 60 years, ranging from 23 to 79, with approximately 85% of participants male. Previous treatment with anti-PD-1, anti-PD-L1 or anti-CTLA-4 therapy was allowed; approximately 40% had received some.

Overall study results and limits: Some nonresponders additionally presented with little normalized T-cell clonal expansion.

Measured with immunoSEQ multiplex PCR; TCRdb has only the in-frame clones, and not every one. The table has about 67,000 clones, roughly 92% seen once. The sequence derives from an adult with an advanced solid tumor such as melanoma, head and neck, liver or kidney cancer. The rearrangement links TRBV19 to TRBJ2-3; TRBD2 matches at 14 bases. The starting material was CD4+ or CD8+ T cells sorted from blood, obtained in a trial of the OX40 agonist ivuxolimab. The CDR3 loop reads CASSAWTGTSGGATQYF. The CDR3 DNA reads TGTGCCAGTAGCGCATGGACCGGGACTAGCGGGGGAGCTACGCAGTATTTT.